A selection of T cell receptor beta chains follows, all from one sample in a study of blood T cell repertoires in COVID-19. The data were produced by immunoSEQ multiplex PCR, yet TCRdb's version contains in-frame clones alone and is incomplete. This sample has 160,000 or so clones; 85% to 90% occur once, and the top ten carry 4%. Sequenced sample: peripheral blood. These receptor sequences come from a woman in her 70s with acute or convalescent COVID-19. The CDR3 runs from the conserved cysteine through the conserved F or W. The D gene is left open where the match is weak. Clone size is shown for a subset of rows, as once, few, many or a class of expanded clone.

d_call	v_call	clone_size	j_call	cdr3_nt	cdr3_aa
TRBD2	TRBV5-1	NA	TRBJ2-3	TGCGCCAGCAGCTTTACGGGCGGGAGTATCACAGATACGCAGTATTTT	CASSFTGGSITDTQYF
NA	TRBV9	once	TRBJ1-6	TGTGCCAGCAGCGTACGGGGCTCCTATAATTCACCCCTCCACTTT	CASSVRGSYNSPLHF
NA	TRBV6-4	NA	TRBJ2-3	TGTGCCAGCAGTGAATTCCACACAGATACGCAGTATTTT	CASSEFHTDTQYF
TRBD2	TRBV19	NA	TRBJ2-5	TGTGCCAGTAGCCTATGGGAGGGCTCGGGCGAGACCCAGTACTTC	CASSLWEGSGETQYF
NA	TRBV5-1	NA	TRBJ2-6	TGCGCCAGCAGCCCCGGACAGACCTCTGGGGCCAACGTCCTGACTTTC	CASSPGQTSGANVLTF
NA	TRBV3-1/TRBV3-2	NA	TRBJ1-1	TGTGCCAGCAGCCAAGTTGAGGGAAACACTGAAGCTTTCTTT	CASSQVEGNTEAFF
NA	TRBV7-8	NA	TRBJ2-7	TGTGCCAGCAGCTTAGCCATTTTCGGGGGCGAGCAGTACTTC	CASSLAIFGGEQYF
TRBD1	TRBV28	NA	TRBJ1-4	TGTGCCAGCAGCGACACCGACAGGGGGCGTTGGGAAAAACTGTTTTTT	CASSDTDRGRWEKLFF
TRBD1	TRBV7-2	NA	TRBJ2-4	TGTGCCAGCAGCCGGGACAGGACACTAGCCAAAAACATTCAGTACTTC	CASSRDRTLAKNIQYF
NA	TRBV10-3	NA	TRBJ2-2	TGTGCCGTCAGGGGACAGAACACCGGGGAGCTGTTTTTT	CAVRGQNTGELFF
TRBD2	TRBV11-2	NA	TRBJ2-7	TGTGCCAGCAGCTTGATCGGGAGGGCGAACGAGCAGTACTTC	CASSLIGRANEQYF
NA	TRBV7-9	NA	TRBJ2-7	TGTGCCAGCAGCTTAGATGACAGGTTTGCGTACTTC	CASSLDDRFAYF
TRBD1	TRBV27	NA	TRBJ1-4	TGTGCCAGCAGTGACCGGGACAGGGGAGGGAGTGAAAAACTGTTTTTT	CASSDRDRGGSEKLFF
NA	TRBV4-3	NA	TRBJ1-2	TGCGCCAGCAGACCTAGACCGGGGACTAACTATGGCTACACCTTC	CASRPRPGTNYGYTF
TRBD2	TRBV11-2	NA	TRBJ2-3	TGTGCCAGCAGCTTGGGAACTCTTAGCGGGGGGGTCGCAGATACGCAGTATTTT	CASSLGTLSGGVADTQYF
TRBD2	TRBV7-8	NA	TRBJ2-7	TGTGCCAGCATCCAGGGACTAGCGGGCCACGAGCAGTACTTC	CASIQGLAGHEQYF
TRBD1	TRBV4-3	few	TRBJ1-5	TGCGCCAGCAGCCAAGATGGGACAGGGGTTCAGCCCCAGCATTTT	CASSQDGTGVQPQHF
NA	TRBV2	NA	TRBJ2-1	TGTGCCGGAAACAGGGGGGGCGATGAGCAGTTCTTC	CAGNRGGDEQFF
TRBD2	TRBV6-2/TRBV6-3	NA	TRBJ2-7	TGTGCCAGCAGTTACAGGGAGGGGTCCTACGAGCAGTACTTC	CASSYREGSYEQYF
NA	TRBV7-7	NA	TRBJ2-2	TGTGCCAGCAGCTTTTATTTGACAGGCCCCCTAAGTGGGACCGGGGAGCTGTTTTTT	CASSFYLTGPLSGTGELFF
TRBD1	TRBV6-1	NA	TRBJ2-1	TGTGCCAGCAGTGAACCGGGACAGTCCTACAATGAGCAGTTCTTC	CASSEPGQSYNEQFF
TRBD1	TRBV10-3	NA	TRBJ2-2	TGTGCCATCAGTGGCCGACAGGGAGCGAACACCGGGGAGCTGTTTTTT	CAISGRQGANTGELFF
TRBD1	TRBV4-2	NA	TRBJ1-2	TGTGCCAGCAGCCAATCCCCCCCGGGACAGGACCTCCATGGCTACACCTTC	CASSQSPPGQDLHGYTF
NA	TRBV4-2	NA	TRBJ2-3	TGTGCCAGCAGCCGAGAGGGAGCGCGCGGAGGCACAGATACGCAGTATTTT	CASSREGARGGTDTQYF
TRBD1	TRBV6-2/TRBV6-3	NA	TRBJ1-1	TGTGCCAGCAGTAACACTCGGGGGACAGGGTCTAATCGGGCTTTCTTT	CASSNTRGTGSNRAFF
TRBD2	TRBV27	NA	TRBJ2-3	TGTGCCAGCAGGCCGACTAGCGGGGGGGCCTATACGCAGTATTTT	CASRPTSGGAYTQYF
NA	TRBV4-3	NA	TRBJ1-1	TGCGCCAGCAGCCAATCCAGATTTACAGGCCACACTGAAGCTTTCTTT	CASSQSRFTGHTEAFF
TRBD1	TRBV11-1	NA	TRBJ1-4	TGTGCCAGCAGCCATCGGACAGGGCGGAATGAAAAACTGTTTTTT	CASSHRTGRNEKLFF
TRBD1	TRBV7-2	few	TRBJ1-6	TGTGCCAGCAGCTTATCTTATACGGGGACAGGGCATAATTCACCCCTCCACTTT	CASSLSYTGTGHNSPLHF
NA	TRBV5-1	once	TRBJ2-1	TGCGCCAGCAGCCTGTCCCCAGGGAAATTCTCCTACAATGAGCAGTTCTTC	CASSLSPGKFSYNEQFF
TRBD1	TRBV2	NA	TRBJ2-1	TGTGCCAGCCTCCGGGACAGGGACTACAATGAGCAGTTCTTC	CASLRDRDYNEQFF
TRBD1	TRBV5-5	NA	TRBJ1-4	TGTGCCAGCAGCTTGGCCGGACAGGGAAGTGAAAAACTGTTTTTT	CASSLAGQGSEKLFF
NA	TRBV3-1/TRBV3-2	few	TRBJ1-1	TGTGCCAGCAGTCCCTCCCGAGCGTGGGACACTGAAGCTTTCTTT	CASSPSRAWDTEAFF
TRBD2	TRBV7-2	NA	TRBJ2-2	TGTGCCAGCAGCTTAGGGGGAGGGCCCGGCACCGGGGAGCTGTTTTTT	CASSLGGGPGTGELFF
NA	TRBV6-5	NA	TRBJ1-2	TGTGCCAGCTATAGTACAGGGCGTAACTATGGCTACACCTTC	CASYSTGRNYGYTF
TRBD1	TRBV6-5	NA	TRBJ1-3	TGTGCCAGCAGTTACTCACAGGGGGCAGCTGGAAACACCATATATTTT	CASSYSQGAAGNTIYF
NA	TRBV7-2	NA	TRBJ2-3	TGTGCCAGCAGCTCCCCCCCCGGGGGAGCCTTCGCCGAGTTAGATACGCAGTATTTT	CASSSPPGGAFAELDTQYF
NA	TRBV6-6	NA	TRBJ1-5	TGTGCCAGCAGCGTTAGGGGGCCCCAGCATTTT	CASSVRGPQHF